Presented here are 30 T cell receptor beta chains from one specimen sequenced in a study of CD8+ T cells in alopecia areata. Following extraction, RNA underwent reverse transcription to cDNA, which served as the sequencing template. Profiling relied on immunoSEQ multiplex PCR, and the TCRdb table lists in-frame clones only, not all of them. The sample has about 140,000 clones, about 88% seen once. Stated treatment: oral pan-JAK inhibitor, 5-10 mg twice daily. The sample in question was CD8+ T cells sorted from blood, obtained at week 4, from a patient treated with tofacitinib. Source of these receptors: a human donor with alopecia areata.

CDR3 loop: CASSPPRETQYF. In DNA, the CDR3 is TGTGCCAGCAGCCCCCCGAGGGAGACCCAGTACTTC. The J gene is TRBJ2-5, the V gene TRBV7-9; D call uncertain. V lost 5 bases, J lost 5 bases, and 9 bases lay in between. The CDR3 extends over 12 amino acids. The germline V gene encodes CDR1 SEHNR and CDR2 FQNEAQ (reference sequence).

The chain links TRBV5-1 to TRBJ1-1, with D unresolved. The CDR3 length is 15 residues. Germline V gene sequence: CDR1 SGHRS, CDR2 YFSETQ. The V and J ends lost 4 bases and 7 bases respectively, with 20 bases between them. CDR3 nucleotides: TGCGCCAGCAGCATCTACGTCGGAGTAGAGGATGAAGCTTTCTTT. Residues: CASSIYVGVEDEAFF.

The V call is TRBV4-1, the J call TRBJ2-7; TRBD2 might be the D (5 bases). There are 15 residues in the CDR3. Germline CDR1 and CDR2: MGHRA and YSYEKL. Trimming removed 1 base from V and 7 bases from J, with 17 bases in between. The CDR3 DNA reads as TGCGCCAGCAGCCAAGGCACCTCTAGCTCTAGGGAGCAGTACTTC. This codes for CASSQGTSSSREQYF.

The chain employs TRBV5-1 and TRBJ1-2; 7 nucleotides match TRBD1. Germline-derived CDR1 and CDR2 are SGHRS and YFSETQ. V was clipped by 4 bases and J by 3 bases; unmatched bases: 3. The CDR3 is 13 amino acids. The CDR3 spells CASSLGTDYGYTF. The CDR3 DNA reads TGCGCCAGCAGCCTCGGGACAGACTATGGCTACACCTTC.

V gene TRBV7-8 combines with J gene TRBJ2-3; a weak D match, TRBD2 (5 bases). Trimming stripped 7 bases from V and 4 bases from J, with 15 bases between. This CDR3 has 14 amino acids. Germline loops: CDR1 SGHVS, CDR2 FQNEAQ. The CDR3 loop reads CASTTLRVADTQYF. In DNA, the CDR3 is TGTGCCAGCACCACCTTGCGGGTCGCAGATACGCAGTATTTT.

This rearrangement joins TRBV7-2 to TRBJ1-5, with 7 bases fitting TRBD1. With V trimmed by 5 bases and J by 0 bases, 4 bases remained unmatched. The germline CDR1 and CDR2 sequences are SGHTA and FQGNSA. The CDR3 has 15 residues. The CDR3 spells CASSLGQVSNQPQHF. DNA of the CDR3: TGTGCCAGCAGCCTAGGACAGGTTAGCAATCAGCCCCAGCATTTT.

The rearrangement links TRBV27 to TRBJ2-5; 9 nucleotides agree with TRBD2. V was pared by 2 bases and J by 8 bases, with 6 bases of the junction left unmatched. This CDR3 has 14 amino acids. Germline assignment: CDR1 MNHEY and CDR2 SMNVEV (reference sequence). CDR3 loop: CASSLLAGQPTQYF. CDR3 sequence (DNA): TGTGCCAGCAGTTTACTAGCGGGACAGCCCACCCAGTACTTC.

This chain connects TRBV4-2 to TRBJ2-7; 7 positions agree with TRBD1. The V and J ends lost 3 bases and 3 bases, in that order; junction bases with no gene match: 11. Germline V gives CDR1 LGHNA, CDR2 YNFKEQ. The length of the CDR3 is 16 residues. The CDR3 DNA reads as TGTGCCAGCAGCCACGACCCGGGACAGCCTTACTACGAGCAGTACTTC. Protein: CASSHDPGQPYYEQYF.

V usage is TRBV29-1 and J usage is TRBJ1-2; D gene ambiguous. Between the trimmed V and J ends, which lost 1 base and 4 bases, there was a span of 4 bases. The CDR3 extends over 11 amino acids. CDR1 is SQVTM, CDR2 ANQGSEA, per germline. The CDR3 DNA is TGCAGCGTTGAAGGAACCTATGGCTACACCTTC. Its protein is CSVEGTYGYTF.

The table lists this clone with a few counts. Here the CDR3 reads CATQGTETRIETQYF. The DNA for the CDR3 is TGTGCCACGCAAGGGACAGAGACGCGTATAGAGACCCAGTACTTC. This chain joins TRBV10-3 and TRBJ2-5, with 7 bases fitting TRBD1. The CDR3 runs 15 residues. The V gene's germline CDR1 is ENHRY and CDR2 SYGVKD. J lost 4 bases, V lost 10 bases, and 15 bases had no gene match.

The rearrangement links TRBV10-3 to TRBJ1-1, with 9 nucleotides matching TRBD1. CDR3 length: 16 amino acids. CDR1 is ENHRY and CDR2 is SYGVKD in the germline V gene. The V gene end was trimmed by 4 bases and the J gene end by 4 bases; junction bases not matched to a gene: 10. CDR3 in amino acids: CAISGGTGSESTEAFF. In nucleotides, the CDR3 is TGTGCCATCAGTGGCGGGACAGGGAGCGAGAGCACTGAAGCTTTCTTT.

The genes are TRBV5-4 and TRBJ2-7; D ambiguous. CDR1 is SGHNT, CDR2 YYREEE, per germline (reference sequence). Trimming cost V 4 bases and J 4 bases, with 9 bases left between them. The CDR3 is 12 amino acids. The CDR3 DNA sequence: TGTGCCAGCAGCCTAGGGTTTTACGAGCAGTACTTC. Protein: CASSLGFYEQYF.

The chain combines TRBV6-5 with TRBJ2-5; 8 bases fit TRBD1. From germline, CDR1 is MNHEY and CDR2 SVGAGI. The CDR3 is made up of 13 amino acids. V trimming: 6 bases; J trimming: 5 bases; junction bases outside the gene matches: 5. CDR3 protein: CASSQGARETQYF. CDR3 nucleotides: TGTGCCAGCAGCCAGGGGGCTCGGGAGACCCAGTACTTC.

The J gene is TRBJ2-1, the V gene TRBV7-8, with TRBD1 as a possible D gene (5 bases). V was pared by 2 bases and J by 4 bases, with 6 bases between. The germline V gene encodes CDR1 SGHVS and CDR2 FQNEAQ. The CDR3 has 13 amino acids. For the CDR3, the DNA is TGTGCCAGCAGCTTACAGGGTTACAATGAGCAGTTCTTC. As protein: CASSLQGYNEQFF.

The chain joins TRBV4-1 to TRBJ2-3; TRBD2 is a possible D gene (7 bases). CDR3 length: 14 residues. Germline V CDR1 and CDR2: MGHRA, YSYEKL. Trimming took 5 bases from V and 4 from J, leaving 13 bases between them. The CDR3 protein is CASSDEGGADTQYF. CDR3 nucleotides: TGCGCCAGCAGCGACGAAGGGGGGGCAGATACGCAGTATTTT.

This chain links TRBV27 with TRBJ2-2; 8 bases agree with TRBD2. Unmatched junction bases numbered 3, after V lost 3 bases and J lost 6 bases. From germline, CDR1 is MNHEY and CDR2 SMNVEV (reference sequence). The CDR3 is 14 residues long. The CDR3 loop is CASSFPGGPGELFF. The CDR3 DNA follows: TGTGCCAGCAGTTTTCCGGGAGGGCCCGGGGAGCTGTTTTTT.

The rearrangement links TRBV25-1 to TRBJ2-1; 10 nucleotides align to TRBD1. The germline V gene encodes CDR1 MGHDK and CDR2 SYGVNS. V was clipped by 5 bases and J by 7 bases; unmatched bases: 8. This CDR3 is 15 amino acids long. The CDR3 reads CASSKPGQGTNEQFF. The CDR3 coding sequence is TGTGCCAGCAGTAAACCGGGACAGGGGACTAATGAGCAGTTCTTC.

The rearrangement joins TRBV7-9 to TRBJ2-1; D remains unclear. The V end lost 4 bases, the J end lost 11 bases, and 3 bases lay between the germline ends. Germline CDR1 reads SEHNR; CDR2 reads FQNEAQ (reference sequence). The CDR3 consists of 9 residues. DNA for the CDR3: TGTGCCAGCAGCTCGAAGCAGTTCTTC. Translating gives CASSSKQFF.

This chain links TRBV9 with TRBJ1-1, with TRBD1 as a possible D gene (6 bases). This CDR3 spans 14 amino acids. Germline loops: CDR1 SGDLS, CDR2 YYNGEE. V dropped 4 bases and J dropped 3 bases, with 13 bases sitting between them. DNA of the CDR3: TGTGCCAGCAGCCGCGCGGGGGGGCACACTGAAGCTTTCTTT. It yields the protein CASSRAGGHTEAFF.

This rearrangement joins TRBV11-2 to TRBJ2-7; D call uncertain. This CDR3 is built from 12 residues. Germline V gene lookup returns CDR1 SGHAT and CDR2 FQNNGV. V was cut by 5 bases and J by 5 bases, with 10 bases left in between. As DNA, the CDR3 is TGTGCCAGCAGCCTGTCGGGTAACGAGCAGTACTTC. Translating it yields CASSLSGNEQYF.

J is TRBJ1-2 and V is TRBV7-8; a possible D gene is TRBD1 (5 bases). Germline V gives CDR1 SGHVS, CDR2 FQNEAQ. The CDR3 length is 12 residues. V shed 1 base and J shed 7 bases, with 7 bases lying between them. In nucleotides, the CDR3 is TGTGCCAGCAGCTTAGGCGGGGCTGGCTACACCTTC. Translation: CASSLGGAGYTF.

The V call is TRBV29-1, the J call TRBJ1-1; 7 bases map to TRBD1. Per germline, CDR1 SQVTM and CDR2 ANQGSEA. With V trimmed by 1 base and J by 4 bases, 3 bases remained unmatched. The length of the CDR3 is 13 residues. The CDR3 is CSVEGQGVTEAFF. The CDR3 DNA sequence: TGCAGCGTTGAAGGACAGGGAGTCACTGAAGCTTTCTTT.

V and J are TRBV5-1 and TRBJ2-2, with D perhaps assigned TRBD1 or TRBD2 (5 bases each). V shed 4 bases and J shed 1 base, with 8 bases lying between them. Germline V gene lookup returns CDR1 SGHRS and CDR2 YFSETQ. The CDR3 consists of 14 residues. As DNA, the CDR3 is TGCGCCAGCAGCCAGGGAGTGAACACCGGGGAGCTGTTTTTT. Its translation: CASSQGVNTGELFF.

This rearrangement joins TRBV7-6 to TRBJ2-7; 13 nucleotides agree with TRBD2. This CDR3 region has 15 residues. After removal of 5 bases from V and 4 bases from J, the junction contained 5 bases not matched to a gene. Germline V gene data show CDR1 as SGHVS and CDR2 as FNYEAQ. The CDR3 coding sequence is TGTGCCAGCAGCCCACTAGCGGGGGGGCAATACGAGCAGTACTTC. This sequence encodes CASSPLAGGQYEQYF.

By share of the sample, this clone is medium-sized. The J gene is TRBJ1-4, the V gene TRBV6-1; no firm D call. This CDR3 has 15 residues. In germline, CDR1 is MNHNS, CDR2 SASEGT. V dropped 2 bases and J dropped 0 bases, with 7 bases sitting between them. CDR3 in DNA: TGTGCCAGCAGTGAACCAATTGCAACTAATGAAAAACTGTTTTTT. The encoded protein is CASSEPIATNEKLFF.

This chain links TRBV7-2 with TRBJ1-2; 9 bases are a match to TRBD1. V gave up 4 bases and J gave up 5 bases; unmatched junction bases: 11. The germline CDR1 and CDR2 sequences are SGHTA and FQGNSA. The CDR3 totals 16 residues. The CDR3 loop is CASSSPVRTGEYGYTF. The DNA of the CDR3 is TGTGCCAGCAGCTCTCCGGTGAGGACAGGGGAATATGGCTACACCTTC.

V gene TRBV27 combines with J gene TRBJ2-7; D call uncertain. Trimming stripped 6 bases from V and 4 bases from J, with 16 bases between. CDR1 MNHEY and CDR2 SMNVEV come from the germline V gene (reference sequence). This CDR3 is built from 14 residues. This CDR3 reads CASSLAGRFYEQYF. The CDR3 bases are TGTGCCAGCAGCTTGGCCGGACGGTTTTACGAGCAGTACTTC.

The rearrangement links TRBV2 to TRBJ1-3; D not certain. CDR1 is SNHLY, CDR2 FYNNEI, per germline. The CDR3 is made up of 11 amino acids. CDR3 sequence reads: CAVDTGNTIYF. Written as DNA, the CDR3 is TGTGCTGTGGATACAGGAAACACCATATATTTT.

As regards this clone: Additional DNA sequences in this sample encode the identical CDR3. V usage is TRBV7-9 and J usage is TRBJ2-2; D unclear. The germline V and J ends were trimmed by 5 bases and 6 bases, with 7 bases remaining between them. Germline CDR1 SEHNR, CDR2 FQNEAQ (reference sequence). There are 12 residues in the CDR3. CDR3 nucleotide sequence: TGTGCCAGCAGCCCCACCTCCGGGGAGCTGTTTTTT. This sequence encodes CASSPTSGELFF.

CDR3 loop: CASSHGQGPNYEQYF. As DNA, the CDR3 is TGTGCCAGCAGCCACGGACAGGGACCCAACTACGAGCAGTACTTC. The chain couples TRBV7-9 to TRBJ2-7; TRBD1 agrees at 8 bases. The CDR3 totals 15 residues. Looked up from germline, CDR1 is SEHNR and CDR2 is FQNEAQ (reference sequence). V gave up 5 bases and J gave up 3 bases; unmatched junction bases: 9. The whole variable domain, remainder taken from reference TRBV7-9 and TRBJ2-7, is DTGVSQNPRHKITKRGQNVTFRCDPISEHNRLYWYRQTLGQGPEFLTYFQNEAQLEKSRLLSDRFSAERPKGSFSTLEIQRTEQGDSAMYLCASSHGQGPNYEQYFGPGTRLTVT.